Following are 14 T cell receptor beta chains from one sample sequenced in a study of early T cells in non-severe SARS-CoV-2 infection. TCRdb used MiXCR to reprocess the 5' RACE reads, holding one entry per CDR3 protein. The repertoire consists of some 96,000 distinct CDR3 sequences, with about 13% occurring once and the leading ten covering 2% to 2.5%. Sequencing input: whole blood. The receptors derive from an adult who was a healthcare worker with PCR-confirmed SARS-CoV-2 infection or an uninfected control (not recorded which).

The table lists this clonotype with a few counts. The chain links TRBV2 to TRBJ2-2; 8 bases match TRBD1. Germline V gene lookup returns CDR1 SNHLY and CDR2 FYNNEI. The trim removed 11 bases at V and 4 bases at J, leaving 12 bases unmatched. The CDR3 has 15 residues. The CDR3 DNA is TGTGCCGCCGCAGCAGGACAGGGACTCACCGGGGAGCTGTTTTTT. Translation gives CAAAAGQGLTGELFF.

This clonotype was seen ten or more times. The chain couples TRBV5-6 to TRBJ2-1, with 9 bases fitting TRBD2. Trimming at V came to 7 bases and at J to 2 bases, leaving 13 bases not matched to a gene. CDR1 is SGHDT, CDR2 YYEEEE, per germline. This CDR3 has 17 amino acids. CDR3 sequence (DNA): TGTGCCAGCCAAGCTAGCACGAGCGGGGGGCCCTACAATGAGCAGTTCTTC. This codes for CASQASTSGGPYNEQFF.

The chain carries TRBV20-1 and TRBJ2-5, with a possible D match to TRBD2 (5 bases). Germline CDR1 and CDR2: DFQATT and SNEGSKA (reference sequence). The CDR3 sequence is 15 residues long. Trimming shortened V by 3 bases and J by 0 bases, and 14 bases separated the two germline ends. CDR3 nucleotides: TGCAGTGCTAGCGGTGTGCGGGCCAACCAAGAGACCCAGTACTTC. Translating it yields CSASGVRANQETQYF.

This clonotype was seen more than once but under ten times. The chain carries TRBV10-2 and TRBJ1-5; no definite D call. The V end lost 6 bases, the J end lost 5 bases, and 14 bases lay between the germline ends. Germline CDR1 and CDR2: WSHSY and SAAADI. The CDR3 is 14 amino acids. CDR3 DNA sequence: TGCGCCAGCAGGGTGGGAGACGTATATCAGCCCCAGCATTTT. Protein product: CASRVGDVYQPQHF.

This chain links TRBV10-3 with TRBJ1-1; TRBD1 is a possible D gene (6 bases). The CDR3 has 13 amino acids. V gave up 4 bases and J gave up 2 bases, with 8 bases separating them. Germline lookup yields CDR1 ENHRY and CDR2 SYGVKD. CDR3 protein: CAISGQANTEAFF. CDR3 in DNA: TGTGCCATCAGTGGACAGGCAAACACTGAAGCTTTCTTT.

This clonotype was detected many times. The chain is built from TRBV7-2 and TRBJ2-5, with 9 bases lining up with TRBD1. Germline V gene data show CDR1 as SGHTA and CDR2 as FQGNSA. The CDR3 has 13 amino acids. J was trimmed by 4 bases and V by 4 bases; bases with no gene match: 1. CDR3 region: CASSSTGGETQYF. The CDR3 DNA follows: TGTGCCAGCAGCTCGACAGGGGGAGAGACCCAGTACTTC.

The rearrangement uses TRBV11-2 and TRBJ2-5, with D possibly matching TRBD1 (6 bases). This CDR3 spans 12 amino acids. V lost 5 bases and J lost 5, with 9 bases in between. CDR1 and CDR2 from the germline V gene are SGHAT and FQNNGV. CDR3 in DNA: TGTGCCAGCAGCCCAAGGGGGGAGACCCAGTACTTC. Protein product: CASSPRGETQYF.

This clonotype occurred many times. V is TRBV5-8 and J is TRBJ2-5, with 11 bases that match TRBD2. Germline CDR1 SGHTS, CDR2 YDEGEE. This CDR3 spans 13 amino acids. J lost 8 bases, V lost 4 bases, and 4 bases had no gene match. CDR3 protein: CASSPTSGGTQYF. The CDR3 bases are TGTGCCAGCAGCCCCACTAGCGGGGGAACCCAGTACTTC.

This clonotype was found many times. This sequence joins TRBV5-4 and TRBJ1-1; unclear D gene. V lost 2 bases to trimming and J lost 5 bases, with 7 bases between them. CDR3 length: 12 residues. The germline V gene has CDR1 SGHNT and CDR2 YYREEE (reference sequence). The CDR3 is CASSLPGTEAFF. Here the CDR3 DNA reads TGTGCCAGCAGCTTACCGGGGACTGAAGCTTTCTTT.

This clonotype was recorded many times. The chain is built from TRBV10-2 and TRBJ1-1; perhaps TRBD1 as D (5 bases). Trimming shortened V by 0 bases and J by 8 bases, and 16 bases separated the two germline ends. Germline loops: CDR1 WSHSY, CDR2 SAAADI. The CDR3 consists of 15 residues. CDR3 sequence reads: CASSESTLAGREAFF. Here the CDR3 DNA reads TGCGCCAGCAGTGAGTCGACCTTGGCAGGGCGAGAAGCTTTCTTT.

At least ten counts were recorded for this clonotype. This chain joins TRBV12-3 or TRBV12-4 and TRBJ2-7; TRBD1 aligns across 9 bases. CDR3 length: 16 amino acids. Unmatched junction bases numbered 10, after V lost 5 bases and J lost 2 bases. CDR3 protein: CASSPGSTGGAYEQYF. Here the CDR3 DNA reads TGTGCCAGCAGTCCGGGGTCGACAGGGGGGGCCTACGAGCAGTACTTC.

Ten or more counts support this clonotype. The rearrangement links TRBV5-5 to TRBJ1-2; TRBD1 aligns across 9 bases. V was pared by 3 bases and J by 7 bases, with 7 bases of the junction left unmatched. CDR3 length: 14 residues. Per the germline V gene, CDR1 is SGHKS and CDR2 is YYEKEE (reference sequence). CDR3 region: CASSSTGQGRGYTF. As DNA, the CDR3 is TGTGCCAGCAGCTCCACGGGACAGGGTCGTGGCTACACCTTC.

CDR3 loop: CASRTLAAGELFF. The CDR3 DNA reads TGTGCCAGTAGGACACTAGCTGCCGGGGAGCTGTTTTTT. V and J are TRBV19 and TRBJ2-2, with D tentatively TRBD2 (6 bases). The germline V and J ends were trimmed by 6 bases and 6 bases, with 11 bases remaining between them. The CDR3 contains 13 residues. The germline V gene encodes CDR1 LNHDA and CDR2 SQIVND (reference sequence).

The rearrangement links TRBV28 to TRBJ1-1; no definite D call. The germline V and J ends were trimmed by 7 bases and 6 bases, with 21 bases remaining between them. The CDR3 loop spans 15 amino acids. Germline-derived CDR1 and CDR2 are MDHEN and SYDVKM. CDR3 DNA sequence: TGTGCCAGCAACGGAGTGGGCGAGCCAGAACCTGAAGCTTTCTTT. Translating gives CASNGVGEPEPEAFF. Complete variable domain (other parts from reference TRBV28 and TRBJ1-1): DVKVTQSSRYLVKRTGEKVFLECVQDMDHENMFWYRQDPGLGLRLIYFSYDVKMKEKGDIPEGYSVSREKKERFSLILESASTNQTSMYLCASNGVGEPEPEAFFGQGTRLTVV.